These T cell receptor beta chains were read from a single sample in a study of blood T cell repertoires in COVID-19. Only in-frame clones appear in the TCRdb table, and some are missing; sequencing was by immunoSEQ multiplex PCR. The sample has about 130,000 clones, more than 75% seen once. Input material: peripheral blood. These TCRs come from a man over 45 with active COVID-19. CDR3s include the opening cysteine and the closing phenylalanine or tryptophan. Each record gives: clone size, V gene, J gene, D gene, CDR3 protein, CDR3 DNA. A D gene is named only where the DNA matches it firmly. A row's size may be missing; if present it is once, few, many or a size class.

clone_size: -
v_call: TRBV7-7
j_call: TRBJ2-7
d_call: -
cdr3_aa: CASSPFVEGAGEQYF
cdr3_nt: TGTGCTAGCAGCCCGTTCGTGGAGGGGGCTGGCGAGCAGTACTTC

clone_size: -
v_call: TRBV30
j_call: TRBJ1-3
d_call: -
cdr3_aa: CAWGPYSGNTIYF
cdr3_nt: TGTGCCTGGGGACCGTACTCTGGAAACACCATATATTTT

clone_size: few
v_call: TRBV20-1
j_call: TRBJ2-3
d_call: -
cdr3_aa: CSASSPITDTQYF
cdr3_nt: TGCAGTGCTAGTTCCCCCATCACAGATACGCAGTATTTT

clone_size: -
v_call: TRBV5-4
j_call: TRBJ1-2
d_call: -
cdr3_aa: CASSYPENYGYTF
cdr3_nt: TGTGCCAGCAGCTATCCGGAGAACTATGGCTACACCTTC

clone_size: once
v_call: TRBV6-5
j_call: TRBJ1-1
d_call: -
cdr3_aa: CASSRGGAGTEAFF
cdr3_nt: TGTGCCAGCAGTAGGGGCGGGGCAGGAACTGAAGCTTTCTTT

clone_size: -
v_call: TRBV19
j_call: TRBJ1-2
d_call: TRBD1
cdr3_aa: CASTPTTGGIYGYTF
cdr3_nt: TGTGCCAGTACCCCAACGACAGGGGGCATCTATGGCTACACCTTC

clone_size: -
v_call: TRBV4-2
j_call: TRBJ1-4
d_call: -
cdr3_aa: CASSGHSNQNEKLFF
cdr3_nt: TGTGCCAGCAGCGGACACAGCAACCAAAATGAAAAACTGTTTTTT

clone_size: -
v_call: TRBV14
j_call: TRBJ2-5
d_call: TRBD2
cdr3_aa: CANHSGGAQETQYF
cdr3_nt: TGTGCCAACCATAGCGGGGGGGCCCAAGAGACCCAGTACTTC

clone_size: -
v_call: TRBV7-9
j_call: TRBJ1-1
d_call: TRBD1
cdr3_aa: CASSLAPGQGSNEAFF
cdr3_nt: TGTGCCAGCAGCTTAGCTCCGGGACAGGGGAGTAATGAAGCTTTCTTT

clone_size: -
v_call: TRBV30
j_call: TRBJ2-7
d_call: -
cdr3_aa: CAWSAGVIGEQYF
cdr3_nt: TGTGCCTGGAGTGCCGGAGTAATTGGCGAGCAGTACTTC

clone_size: -
v_call: TRBV13
j_call: TRBJ1-2
d_call: -
cdr3_aa: CASSFDRVHLGYTF
cdr3_nt: TGTGCCAGCAGTTTTGACCGGGTCCACCTCGGCTACACCTTC

clone_size: -
v_call: TRBV4-1
j_call: TRBJ1-2
d_call: -
cdr3_aa: CASSPTMAGRASGGYTF
cdr3_nt: TGCGCCAGCAGCCCAACCATGGCGGGGCGGGCCAGCGGAGGCTACACCTTC

clone_size: few
v_call: TRBV3-1/TRBV3-2
j_call: TRBJ1-1
d_call: -
cdr3_aa: CASSQWQGAEAFF
cdr3_nt: TGTGCCAGCAGCCAGTGGCAGGGCGCTGAAGCTTTCTTT

clone_size: -
v_call: TRBV7-2
j_call: TRBJ2-3
d_call: TRBD2
cdr3_aa: CASSYDPGLPDTQYF
cdr3_nt: TGTGCCAGCAGCTACGATCCGGGACTACCAGATACGCAGTATTTT

clone_size: -
v_call: TRBV27
j_call: TRBJ2-7
d_call: TRBD1
cdr3_aa: CASSRTGSSSYEQYF
cdr3_nt: TGTGCCAGCAGCCGGACAGGGTCCAGCTCCTACGAGCAGTACTTC

clone_size: -
v_call: TRBV29-1
j_call: TRBJ1-1
d_call: TRBD1
cdr3_aa: CSVGRQGAEAFF
cdr3_nt: TGCAGCGTCGGACGACAGGGGGCTGAAGCTTTCTTT

clone_size: -
v_call: TRBV12-3/TRBV12-4
j_call: TRBJ1-5
d_call: -
cdr3_aa: CASSLQASQPQHF
cdr3_nt: TGTGCCAGCAGTTTGCAGGCCAGTCAGCCCCAGCATTTT

clone_size: -
v_call: TRBV18
j_call: TRBJ1-1
d_call: TRBD1
cdr3_aa: CASSPGQTNTEAFF
cdr3_nt: TGTGCCAGCTCACCGGGACAGACCAACACTGAAGCTTTCTTT

clone_size: -
v_call: TRBV19
j_call: TRBJ2-4
d_call: TRBD1
cdr3_aa: CASSIGGGQGASIQYF
cdr3_nt: TGTGCCAGTAGTATAGGAGGGGGACAGGGGGCATCCATTCAGTACTTC

clone_size: -
v_call: TRBV7-8
j_call: TRBJ2-1
d_call: TRBD2
cdr3_aa: CASSLLLGGGYNEQFF
cdr3_nt: TGTGCCAGCAGCTTACTTCTCGGGGGGGGGTACAATGAGCAGTTCTTC

clone_size: -
v_call: TRBV28
j_call: TRBJ2-7
d_call: -
cdr3_aa: CASSRTLQGEGAGF
cdr3_nt: TGTGCCAGCAGTCGTACTCTACAGGGGGAGGGGGCTGGGTTC

clone_size: -
v_call: TRBV18
j_call: TRBJ2-7
d_call: TRBD1
cdr3_aa: CASSRGQGDLEQYF
cdr3_nt: TGTGCCAGCTCACGAGGACAGGGGGACTTGGAGCAGTACTTC

clone_size: -
v_call: TRBV19
j_call: TRBJ2-3
d_call: -
cdr3_aa: CASTLDFSTDTQYF
cdr3_nt: TGTGCCAGTACCCTGGACTTTAGCACAGATACGCAGTATTTT

clone_size: -
v_call: TRBV5-6
j_call: TRBJ1-4
d_call: -
cdr3_aa: CASSSRGGGVEKLFF
cdr3_nt: TGTGCCAGCAGCTCCCGAGGGGGAGGGGTGGAAAAACTGTTTTTT

clone_size: -
v_call: TRBV30
j_call: TRBJ1-3
d_call: -
cdr3_aa: CAWSLGNTIYF
cdr3_nt: TGTGCCTGGAGTCTAGGAAACACCATATATTTT

clone_size: -
v_call: TRBV5-1
j_call: TRBJ2-1
d_call: TRBD2
cdr3_aa: CASSLVPAGGRGEQFF
cdr3_nt: TGCGCCAGCAGCTTGGTTCCAGCGGGGGGGCGCGGTGAGCAGTTCTTC

clone_size: -
v_call: TRBV2
j_call: TRBJ2-3
d_call: -
cdr3_aa: CASSPGFSTDTQYF
cdr3_nt: TGTGCCAGCAGCCCAGGGTTTAGCACAGATACGCAGTATTTT

clone_size: once
v_call: TRBV12-5
j_call: TRBJ1-5
d_call: -
cdr3_aa: CASGFREKGNQPQHF
cdr3_nt: TGTGCTAGTGGTTTTCGAGAGAAAGGCAATCAGCCCCAGCATTTT

clone_size: -
v_call: TRBV3-1/TRBV3-2
j_call: TRBJ2-7
d_call: -
cdr3_aa: CASSQSSYGQYF
cdr3_nt: TGTGCCAGCAGCCAGAGCTCCTACGGGCAGTACTTC

clone_size: -
v_call: TRBV6-2/TRBV6-3
j_call: TRBJ2-5
d_call: -
cdr3_aa: CASSGAETQYF
cdr3_nt: TGTGCCAGCAGTGGGGCAGAGACCCAGTACTTC

clone_size: -
v_call: TRBV12-3/TRBV12-4
j_call: TRBJ2-2
d_call: -
cdr3_aa: CASSLPAGELFF
cdr3_nt: TGTGCCAGCAGTTTACCCGCCGGGGAGCTGTTTTTT

clone_size: -
v_call: TRBV9
j_call: TRBJ1-2
d_call: -
cdr3_aa: CASSVGGSPYGYTF
cdr3_nt: TGTGCCAGCAGCGTGGGCGGGAGTCCCTATGGCTACACCTTC

clone_size: -
v_call: TRBV14
j_call: TRBJ2-2
d_call: TRBD1
cdr3_aa: CASSDLDRTGELFF
cdr3_nt: TGTGCCAGCAGCGATTTGGACAGGACCGGGGAGCTGTTTTTT

clone_size: -
v_call: TRBV11-2
j_call: TRBJ2-2
d_call: TRBD1
cdr3_aa: CASSLGQVLSAGELFF
cdr3_nt: TGTGCCAGCAGCCTAGGACAGGTCCTTTCGGCCGGGGAGCTGTTTTTT

clone_size: -
v_call: TRBV18
j_call: TRBJ1-6
d_call: TRBD1
cdr3_aa: CASSSGTGDSPLHF
cdr3_nt: TGTGCCAGCTCATCCGGGACAGGGGATTCACCCCTCCACTTT

clone_size: few
v_call: TRBV4-1
j_call: TRBJ1-5
d_call: -
cdr3_aa: CASSTSYEGLALQPQHF
cdr3_nt: TGCGCCAGCAGCACCTCCTACGAGGGCTTGGCCCTTCAGCCCCAGCATTTT

clone_size: -
v_call: TRBV12-3/TRBV12-4
j_call: TRBJ1-1
d_call: -
cdr3_aa: CASRPTGNTEAFF
cdr3_nt: TGTGCCAGCAGGCCGACAGGGAACACTGAAGCTTTCTTT

clone_size: once
v_call: TRBV2
j_call: TRBJ1-2
d_call: -
cdr3_aa: CASSEEGLNYGYTF
cdr3_nt: TGTGCCAGCAGTGAAGAGGGACTAAACTATGGCTACACCTTC

clone_size: -
v_call: TRBV5-5
j_call: TRBJ2-1
d_call: TRBD1
cdr3_aa: CASSTDRGQIDEQFF
cdr3_nt: TGTGCCAGCAGCACTGACAGGGGGCAAATTGATGAGCAGTTCTTC

clone_size: -
v_call: TRBV30
j_call: TRBJ2-3
d_call: TRBD2
cdr3_aa: CAWSGGAAVDTQYF
cdr3_nt: TGTGCCTGGAGCGGGGGGGCCGCCGTCGATACGCAGTATTTT

clone_size: -
v_call: TRBV27
j_call: TRBJ1-4
d_call: -
cdr3_aa: CASSSRGFMEKLFF
cdr3_nt: TGTGCCAGCAGTTCTCGGGGATTCATGGAAAAACTGTTTTTT

clone_size: -
v_call: TRBV2
j_call: TRBJ1-1
d_call: TRBD1
cdr3_aa: CASRGTVMNTEAFF
cdr3_nt: TGTGCCAGCAGGGGGACAGTGATGAACACTGAAGCTTTCTTT